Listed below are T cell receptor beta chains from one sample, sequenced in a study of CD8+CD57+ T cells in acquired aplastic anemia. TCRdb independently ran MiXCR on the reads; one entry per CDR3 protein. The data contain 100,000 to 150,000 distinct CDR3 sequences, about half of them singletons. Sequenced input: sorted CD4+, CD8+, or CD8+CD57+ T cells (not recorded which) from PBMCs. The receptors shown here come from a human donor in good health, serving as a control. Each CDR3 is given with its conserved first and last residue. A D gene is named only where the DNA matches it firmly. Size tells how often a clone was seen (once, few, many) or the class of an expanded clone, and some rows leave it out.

cdr3_nt: TGTGCCAGCAGCTTAGCGCTTAGGACTAGCGGGCAAGAGACCCAGTACTTC
cdr3_aa: CASSLALRTSGQETQYF
j_call: TRBJ2-5
v_call: TRBV7-2
clone_size: once
d_call: TRBD2

cdr3_nt: TGTGCCACCAGTGATCCCGTCCCGGGACAGGCCACAGATACGCAGTATTTT
cdr3_aa: CATSDPVPGQATDTQYF
j_call: TRBJ2-3
v_call: TRBV24-1
clone_size: NA
d_call: TRBD1

cdr3_nt: TGTGCCAGCCGGGCGGGACTAGCGGGGAGTGGGGAGACCCAGTACTTC
cdr3_aa: CASRAGLAGSGETQYF
j_call: TRBJ2-5
v_call: TRBV7-7
clone_size: many
d_call: TRBD2

cdr3_nt: TGTGCCACCAGTGACCGAGCTAGCGGGGGCTACTCCTACAATGAGCAGTTCTTC
cdr3_aa: CATSDRASGGYSYNEQFF
j_call: TRBJ2-1
v_call: TRBV24-1
clone_size: NA
d_call: TRBD2

cdr3_nt: TGTGCCAGCAGCTCGGGACAGGGCCTCGATACGCAGTATTTT
cdr3_aa: CASSSGQGLDTQYF
j_call: TRBJ2-3
v_call: TRBV11-2
clone_size: many
d_call: TRBD1

cdr3_nt: TGTGCCAGCGGCCAGGGCCAAGAGACCCAGTACTTC
cdr3_aa: CASGQGQETQYF
j_call: TRBJ2-5
v_call: TRBV7-2
clone_size: many
d_call: NA

cdr3_nt: TGTGCCAGCAGTTACTCGACAGGGGGCCTAAGCAATCAGCCCCAGCATTTT
cdr3_aa: CASSYSTGGLSNQPQHF
j_call: TRBJ1-5
v_call: TRBV6-2/TRBV6-3
clone_size: NA
d_call: TRBD1

cdr3_nt: TGTGCCAGCAGCTTAGCGGGGGGTGAGCAGTTCTTC
cdr3_aa: CASSLAGGEQFF
j_call: TRBJ2-1
v_call: TRBV7-7
clone_size: many
d_call: NA

cdr3_nt: TGTGCCAGCAGCTTGTTGGCTGAGCAGTTCTTC
cdr3_aa: CASSLLAEQFF
j_call: TRBJ2-1
v_call: TRBV7-9
clone_size: few
d_call: NA

cdr3_nt: TGTGCCAGCAGCGTAGGGGGGGGCAGCTCCTACAATGAGCAGTTCTTC
cdr3_aa: CASSVGGGSSYNEQFF
j_call: TRBJ2-1
v_call: TRBV9
clone_size: NA
d_call: NA

cdr3_nt: TGTGCCAGCAGTACCACGACAGGGGTTTCACCCCTCCACTTT
cdr3_aa: CASSTTTGVSPLHF
j_call: TRBJ1-6
v_call: TRBV6-1
clone_size: NA
d_call: TRBD1

cdr3_nt: TGTGCCAGCAGAAGCCGACAGAACTATGGCTACACCTTC
cdr3_aa: CASRSRQNYGYTF
j_call: TRBJ1-2
v_call: TRBV6-4
clone_size: NA
d_call: NA

cdr3_nt: TGTGCCAGCAGGGGGGGACACTTGGATAGCAATCAGCCCCAGCATTTT
cdr3_aa: CASRGGHLDSNQPQHF
j_call: TRBJ1-5
v_call: TRBV12-3/TRBV12-4
clone_size: many
d_call: NA

cdr3_nt: TGTGCCAGCAGTTTATGGGGGGGGACAGGAACTAACTATGGCTACACCTTC
cdr3_aa: CASSLWGGTGTNYGYTF
j_call: TRBJ1-2
v_call: TRBV27
clone_size: many
d_call: TRBD1

cdr3_nt: TGCGCCAGCAGCTCGACAGAGAGCTCACCCCTCCACTTT
cdr3_aa: CASSSTESSPLHF
j_call: TRBJ1-6
v_call: TRBV5-1
clone_size: many
d_call: NA

cdr3_nt: TGTGCCACCGCCACTCGGGCGACTAGGAATTCACCCCTCCACTTT
cdr3_aa: CATATRATRNSPLHF
j_call: TRBJ1-6
v_call: TRBV15
clone_size: NA
d_call: NA

cdr3_nt: TGTGCCACCAGCAGAGCGGGAGGGGCCTACGAGCAGTACTTC
cdr3_aa: CATSRAGGAYEQYF
j_call: TRBJ2-7
v_call: TRBV15
clone_size: NA
d_call: TRBD2

cdr3_nt: TGCGCCAGCAGTGGACAGGCCGTTATCGATTCACCCCTCCACTTT
cdr3_aa: CASSGQAVIDSPLHF
j_call: TRBJ1-6
v_call: TRBV10-2
clone_size: NA
d_call: NA

cdr3_nt: TGTGCCAGCAGGGACAGGGGACCAGCTTTCTTT
cdr3_aa: CASRDRGPAFF
j_call: TRBJ1-1
v_call: TRBV7-2
clone_size: NA
d_call: TRBD1

cdr3_nt: TGTGCCAGCAGCTCCCTGGCTGGGTCACCCCTCCACTTT
cdr3_aa: CASSSLAGSPLHF
j_call: TRBJ1-6
v_call: TRBV7-2
clone_size: NA
d_call: NA

cdr3_nt: TGCGCCAGCAGCGCCCCGGTAGGGGAAACCTACAATGAGCAGTTCTTC
cdr3_aa: CASSAPVGETYNEQFF
j_call: TRBJ2-1
v_call: TRBV5-1
clone_size: NA
d_call: NA

cdr3_nt: TGTGCCAGCAGTGACCTCATTAATCAGCCCCAGCATTTT
cdr3_aa: CASSDLINQPQHF
j_call: TRBJ1-5
v_call: TRBV2
clone_size: NA
d_call: NA

cdr3_nt: TGTGCCACGTCACCGGGGACTAGCGGGGGGGCCAGTGATACGCAGTATTTT
cdr3_aa: CATSPGTSGGASDTQYF
j_call: TRBJ2-3
v_call: TRBV24-1
clone_size: NA
d_call: TRBD2

cdr3_nt: TGTGCCAGCAGCTTTCCCGGGACAGGCGACTCCTACGAGCAGTACTTC
cdr3_aa: CASSFPGTGDSYEQYF
j_call: TRBJ2-7
v_call: TRBV9
clone_size: NA
d_call: TRBD1

cdr3_nt: TGTGCCAGCAGTGAACAGTTCCCTGGCTACACCTTC
cdr3_aa: CASSEQFPGYTF
j_call: TRBJ1-2
v_call: TRBV2
clone_size: NA
d_call: NA

cdr3_nt: TGTGCCAGCAGCCAGGCGCTCAGCAGCACAGATACGCAGTATTTT
cdr3_aa: CASSQALSSTDTQYF
j_call: TRBJ2-3
v_call: TRBV11-1
clone_size: NA
d_call: NA

cdr3_nt: TGTGCCAGCAGGCAGCTCTATGGCTACACCTTC
cdr3_aa: CASRQLYGYTF
j_call: TRBJ1-2
v_call: TRBV6-1
clone_size: few
d_call: NA

cdr3_nt: TGTGCCAGCAGTGAACGTCAGGGAGGGGGGGGGGGCTACACCTTC
cdr3_aa: CASSERQGGGGGYTF
j_call: TRBJ1-2
v_call: TRBV2
clone_size: few
d_call: NA

cdr3_nt: TGCAGTGCTAGACCAGGGGGCACAGATACGCAGTATTTT
cdr3_aa: CSARPGGTDTQYF
j_call: TRBJ2-3
v_call: TRBV20-1
clone_size: NA
d_call: NA

cdr3_nt: TGTGCCAGTTGTAAGAATCCCGGGACTTACGAGCAGTACTTC
cdr3_aa: CASCKNPGTYEQYF
j_call: TRBJ2-7
v_call: TRBV6-1
clone_size: once
d_call: NA

cdr3_nt: TGCGCCAGCAGGAGGACAGGGGGATCTAACTATGGCTACACCTTC
cdr3_aa: CASRRTGGSNYGYTF
j_call: TRBJ1-2
v_call: TRBV5-1
clone_size: NA
d_call: TRBD1

cdr3_nt: TGTGCCATCATGAGGGGGTACAATGAGCAGTTCTTC
cdr3_aa: CAIMRGYNEQFF
j_call: TRBJ2-1
v_call: TRBV10-3
clone_size: NA
d_call: NA

cdr3_nt: TGTGCCAGCAGCTTGAGAACAGCTATACTAGCGGACTCCTACAATGAGCAGTTCTTC
cdr3_aa: CASSLRTAILADSYNEQFF
j_call: TRBJ2-1
v_call: TRBV13
clone_size: NA
d_call: TRBD2

cdr3_nt: TGTGCCGGGGGACGAAGGGACACTGAAGCTTTCTTT
cdr3_aa: CAGGRRDTEAFF
j_call: TRBJ1-1
v_call: TRBV7-2
clone_size: NA
d_call: NA

cdr3_nt: TGTGCCTCCTTACCTTGGCGAGGCACAGATACGCAGTGTTTT
cdr3_aa: CASLPWRGTDTQCF
j_call: TRBJ2-3
v_call: TRBV2
clone_size: NA
d_call: NA

cdr3_nt: TGTGCCAGCAGCCGAGAACGCTTGAATGAGCAGTTCTTC
cdr3_aa: CASSRERLNEQFF
j_call: TRBJ2-1
v_call: TRBV11-3
clone_size: many
d_call: NA

cdr3_nt: TGTGCCAGCAGACCCGGGACAGGCGGGCTAGGAACTGAAGCTTTCTTT
cdr3_aa: CASRPGTGGLGTEAFF
j_call: TRBJ1-1
v_call: TRBV11-1
clone_size: NA
d_call: TRBD1

cdr3_nt: TGTGCCAGCAGCTTAGGGACTAGCGGGGGGTACGAGCAGTACTTC
cdr3_aa: CASSLGTSGGYEQYF
j_call: TRBJ2-7
v_call: TRBV7-8
clone_size: many
d_call: TRBD2

cdr3_nt: TGCAGTGCTAGCCACAGGATGACTGAAGCTTTCTTT
cdr3_aa: CSASHRMTEAFF
j_call: TRBJ1-1
v_call: TRBV20-1
clone_size: many
d_call: NA

cdr3_nt: TGCGCCAGCAGCTCTGGACATGGGGACGGACAGCCCCAGCATTTT
cdr3_aa: CASSSGHGDGQPQHF
j_call: TRBJ1-5
v_call: TRBV5-1
clone_size: many
d_call: NA

cdr3_nt: TGTGCCAGCAGCTTAGGGTTAGAGACCCAGTACTTC
cdr3_aa: CASSLGLETQYF
j_call: TRBJ2-5
v_call: TRBV7-2
clone_size: NA
d_call: NA

cdr3_nt: TGTGCCAGCAGTTGTGACGGACAGGGGCTCGGCTATGGCTACACCTTC
cdr3_aa: CASSCDGQGLGYGYTF
j_call: TRBJ1-2
v_call: TRBV6-5
clone_size: NA
d_call: TRBD1

cdr3_nt: TGCAGTGCTCGTGGACAGGGGGGGCAACGGCAAGGCTACACCTTC
cdr3_aa: CSARGQGGQRQGYTF
j_call: TRBJ1-2
v_call: TRBV20-1
clone_size: NA
d_call: TRBD1